The entry below describes one T cell receptor beta chain. What it recognizes is unknown. The sample is drawn from a study of T cell responses to AZD1222 COVID-19 vaccine. Overall study findings and caveats: Females outnumbered males among donors, who were mostly white British; clonal diversity was possibly underestimated. Only a handful of AZD1222 recipients were seropositive at baseline. A reported finding is that nearly half of spike-specific TCRs target unmutated variant regions.

The CDR3 has 13 amino acids. The V gene's germline CDR1 is SGHTA and CDR2 FQGNSA. V was cut by 5 bases and J by 8 bases, with 15 bases left in between. Generated by immunoSEQ multiplex PCR, the TCRdb table keeps only in-frame clones and is missing some. The data show fewer than 100,000 clones, more than 75% seen once. The sequences come from peripheral blood, collected on day 0 of AZD1222 vaccination. This rearrangement joins TRBV7-2 to TRBJ1-2; D is undetermined. This TCR was sampled from an adult in good health. The CDR3 DNA sequence: TGTGCCAGCAGCCTTTCTAGCCGCCAGGGCTACACCTTC. It yields the protein CASSLSSRQGYTF.